Below, 19 T cell receptor beta chains from the same sample are listed, as sequenced in a study of shared clonotypes between healthy human individuals. Only in-frame clones appear in the TCRdb table, and some are missing; sequencing was by immunoSEQ multiplex PCR. The sample comprises roughly 890,000 clones, 92% of which are singletons, and around 24% rests with the top ten. Terminally differentiated effector memory CD45RA+ cells were excluded by CCR7 positive selection of CD45RO-negative cells. Sequencing input: naive CD8+ T cells sorted from blood. The receptors were gathered from a man aged 30-40 years in good health.

The CDR3 loop reads CASSPRYSSYNEQFF. The CDR3 DNA follows: TGTGCCAGCAGCCCCAGGTATAGCTCCTACAATGAGCAGTTCTTC. The V call is TRBV28, the J call TRBJ2-1, with unresolved D. Germline V gene sequence: CDR1 MDHEN, CDR2 SYDVKM. V was cut by 6 bases and J by 0 bases, with 12 bases left in between. There are 15 residues in the CDR3.

V usage is TRBV30 and J usage is TRBJ1-2, with D possibly being TRBD1 (5 bases). Germline values: CDR1 GTSNPN, CDR2 SVGIG (reference sequence). The CDR3 totals 13 residues. The germline V and J ends were trimmed by 2 bases and 8 bases, with 15 bases remaining between them. CDR3 sequence: CAWSPWGGVGYTF. The CDR3, as DNA: TGTGCCTGGAGTCCCTGGGGAGGGGTGGGCTACACCTTC.

The chain recombines TRBV4-1 with TRBJ2-1; D unclear. The CDR3 has 13 residues. Germline V gene sequence: CDR1 MGHRA, CDR2 YSYEKL. V lost 0 bases, J lost 5 bases, and 5 bases lay in between. The CDR3 here is CASSQDQDNEQFF. The CDR3 nucleotides are TGCGCCAGCAGCCAAGATCAGGACAATGAGCAGTTCTTC.

The chain combines TRBV5-1 with TRBJ1-2; TRBD1 matches 8 bases. This CDR3 is built from 15 residues. V trimming: 7 bases; J trimming: 0 bases; junction bases outside the gene matches: 8. The germline V gene encodes CDR1 SGHRS and CDR2 YFSETQ. The CDR3 nucleotides are TGCGCCAGCCTTTCCGGGACAGGTACTAACTATGGCTACACCTTC. Translating it yields CASLSGTGTNYGYTF.

The J gene is TRBJ2-5, the V gene TRBV2; 7 bases match TRBD2. Germline CDR1 SNHLY, CDR2 FYNNEI. Losses at the gene ends were 3 bases for V and 3 bases for J; bases not matched to a gene: 7. CDR3 length: 15 amino acids. The CDR3 DNA reads TGTGCCAGCAGTGAGGAGTCGCGGGGGAAAGAGACCCAGTACTTC. Its protein product is CASSEESRGKETQYF.

The chain combines TRBV19 with TRBJ2-3; 7 nucleotides match TRBD2. The CDR3 length is 17 residues. Germline lookup yields CDR1 LNHDA and CDR2 SQIVND (reference sequence). V trimming: 3 bases; J trimming: 3 bases; junction bases outside the gene matches: 12. CDR3 in DNA: TGTGCCAGTAGTATTAGCGGGCCCAACTGGGCGACAGATACGCAGTATTTT. This sequence encodes CASSISGPNWATDTQYF.

The chain recombines TRBV7-2 with TRBJ2-1; no clear D. Germline CDR1 reads SGHTA; CDR2 reads FQGNSA. The CDR3 has 15 residues. V was pared by 1 base and J by 7 bases, with 14 bases between. CDR3 loop: CASSLDGNGGNEQFF. As DNA, the CDR3 is TGTGCCAGCAGCTTAGATGGCAATGGTGGAAATGAGCAGTTCTTC.

This chain links TRBV15 with TRBJ2-1; D remains unclear. CDR1 is LNHNV, CDR2 YYDKDF, per germline (reference sequence). V lost 6 bases to trimming and J lost 7 bases, with 10 bases between them. CDR3 size: 12 residues. CDR3 residues: CATSIERNEQFF. The CDR3, as DNA: TGTGCCACCAGTATAGAGCGTAATGAGCAGTTCTTC.

The chain combines TRBV7-9 with TRBJ1-3, with D unresolved. The germline V gene encodes CDR1 SEHNR and CDR2 FQNEAQ (reference sequence). This CDR3 is 11 amino acids long. With 6 bases removed from V and 10 bases from J, the gap between germline ends came to 10 bases. The DNA for the CDR3 is TGTGCCAGCAGTTCAAGTAGGACCATATATTTT. Translating it yields CASSSSRTIYF.

This sequence joins TRBV10-3 and TRBJ1-4; 8 bases fit TRBD1. The germline gives CDR1 ENHRY, CDR2 SYGVKD. J was trimmed by 3 bases and V by 0 bases; bases with no gene match: 6. CDR3 size: 17 residues. CDR3 sequence reads: CAISESPVQGANEKLFF. The CDR3 DNA reads as TGTGCCATCAGTGAGTCGCCCGTACAGGGGGCTAATGAAAAACTGTTTTTT.

The rearrangement joins TRBV27 to TRBJ1-2, with D possibly TRBD1 on 6 matching bases. The germline V gene has CDR1 MNHEY and CDR2 SMNVEV (reference sequence). Trimming pared 1 base from V and 4 bases from J, leaving 13 bases between. The CDR3 loop spans 15 amino acids. The CDR3 DNA reads as TGTGCCAGCAGTTTATTGGGGGCTGCGGGCTATGGCTACACCTTC. Residues: CASSLLGAAGYGYTF.

There are many counts of this clone. CDR3 sequence reads: CASRPRDVSNQPQHF. CDR3 DNA sequence: TGCGCCAGCAGACCGCGGGACGTTAGCAATCAGCCCCAGCATTTT. The J gene is TRBJ1-5, the V gene TRBV5-1, with D possibly being TRBD1 (5 bases). CDR1 is SGHRS, CDR2 YFSETQ, per germline. This CDR3 comprises 15 residues. Deletions cut 5 bases from V and 0 bases from J, with 12 bases between.

The rearrangement uses TRBV7-9 and TRBJ2-2, with TRBD2 identical over 7 bases. Germline V gene data show CDR1 as SEHNR and CDR2 as FQNEAQ (reference sequence). The CDR3 has 16 residues. V lost 4 bases, J lost 5 bases, and 10 bases stayed unmatched. The CDR3 DNA reads TGTGCCAGCAGCTCCCCCCTTGCGGGAGTTACCGGGGAGCTGTTTTTT. Translation gives CASSSPLAGVTGELFF. Drawing the rest from reference TRBV7-9 and TRBJ2-2, the complete variable domain is DTGVSQNPRHKITKRGQNVTFRCDPISEHNRLYWYRQTLGQGPEFLTYFQNEAQLEKSRLLSDRFSAERPKGSFSTLEIQRTEQGDSAMYLCASSSPLAGVTGELFFGEGSRLTVL.

The chain uses TRBV7-2 and TRBJ2-3; TRBD1 aligns across 11 bases. The length of the CDR3 is 15 residues. J gave up 1 base and V 4 bases, and 1 base lay outside the gene matches. CDR1 and CDR2 (germline): SGHTA, FQGNSA. Written as DNA, the CDR3 is TGTGCCAGCAGCTGGACAGGGGGCCGCACAGATACGCAGTATTTT. As protein: CASSWTGGRTDTQYF.

The chain recombines TRBV7-8 with TRBJ1-2, with D perhaps TRBD1 (6 bases). This CDR3 has 17 residues. The ends were cut back, 2 bases at V and 7 bases at J, with 23 bases in the middle. The germline CDR1 and CDR2 sequences are SGHVS and FQNEAQ. The CDR3, as DNA: TGTGCCAGCAGCTTATGGGGCCGGGGGGCGCGAGGATTTGGCTACACCTTC. Amino acids: CASSLWGRGARGFGYTF.

This chain links TRBV5-6 with TRBJ2-1; D possibly corresponds to TRBD1 (5 bases). Germline lookup yields CDR1 SGHDT and CDR2 YYEEEE. The CDR3 contains 18 residues. Between the trimmed V and J ends, which lost 4 bases and 0 bases, there was a span of 20 bases. The CDR3 spells CASSPQTQDLSSYNEQFF. The CDR3 DNA reads TGTGCCAGCAGCCCGCAGACACAGGACCTGAGCTCCTACAATGAGCAGTTCTTC.

With respect to this clone: Other DNA sequences in the same sample also yield this CDR3. The chain has TRBV7-9 and TRBJ2-7; D gene unclear. This CDR3 comprises 13 residues. Per germline, CDR1 SEHNR and CDR2 FQNEAQ (reference sequence). With 5 bases removed from V and 1 base from J, the gap between germline ends came to 9 bases. DNA of the CDR3: TGTGCCAGCAGCCTGGACGAGTCCTACGAGCAGTACTTC. Its protein product is CASSLDESYEQYF.

The chain combines TRBV27 with TRBJ2-7; TRBD2 aligns across 7 bases. CDR1 MNHEY and CDR2 SMNVEV come from the germline V gene (reference sequence). V trimming: 4 bases; J trimming: 2 bases; junction bases outside the gene matches: 8. The CDR3 length is 15 residues. The CDR3 sequence is CASSYGPSGTYEQYF. DNA for the CDR3: TGTGCCAGCAGTTACGGGCCTAGCGGAACCTACGAGCAGTACTTC.

V usage is TRBV4-3 and J usage is TRBJ2-1; 10 bases align to TRBD1. The CDR3 covers 17 residues. The germline V gene has CDR1 LGHNA and CDR2 YSLEER. The trim removed 0 bases at V and 8 bases at J, leaving 10 bases unmatched. CDR3 in DNA: TGCGCCAGCAGCCAAGAACGACAGGGGGCTTTGGTTGATGAGCAGTTCTTC. It encodes CASSQERQGALVDEQFF.